What follows describes a single T cell receptor beta chain. Its antigen is as yet unknown. The entry originates in a study of cytomegalovirus exposure and HLA in healthy donors. Whole-study findings and limits: The listing of some 170 TCR beta chains classed them as cytomegalovirus-associated.

CDR3 length: 18 amino acids. Trimming took 3 bases from V and 2 from J, leaving 20 bases between them. Germline-derived CDR1 and CDR2 are MNHNS and SASEGT. The PCR employed 60 Vbeta primers together with 13 Jbeta primers. Sequencing used immunoSEQ multiplex PCR; TCRdb keeps in-frame clones, though not all of them. The profile shows roughly 100,000 clones, around 10% of them singletons. The sample comprised PBMCs. The V and J genes are TRBV6-1 and TRBJ1-5, with D possibly TRBD1 on 6 matching bases. This TCR was sampled from a man aged 35 to 55 in good health and CMV-seropositive. The CDR3 is CASSDPGQKRVGNQPQHF. CDR3 in DNA: TGTGCCAGCAGTGATCCCGGACAGAAAAGAGTGGGCAATCAGCCCCAGCATTTT.